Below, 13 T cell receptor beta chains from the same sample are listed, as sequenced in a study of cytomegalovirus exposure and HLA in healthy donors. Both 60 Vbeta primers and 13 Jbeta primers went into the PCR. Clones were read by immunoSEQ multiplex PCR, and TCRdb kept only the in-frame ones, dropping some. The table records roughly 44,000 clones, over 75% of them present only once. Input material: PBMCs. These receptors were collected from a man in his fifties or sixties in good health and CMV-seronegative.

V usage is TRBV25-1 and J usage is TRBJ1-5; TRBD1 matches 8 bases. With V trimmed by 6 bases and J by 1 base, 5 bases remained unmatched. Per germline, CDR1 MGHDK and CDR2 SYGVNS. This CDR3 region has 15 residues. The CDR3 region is CASRTGVESNQPQHF. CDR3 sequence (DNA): TGTGCCAGCAGGACAGGGGTTGAGAGCAATCAGCCCCAGCATTTT.

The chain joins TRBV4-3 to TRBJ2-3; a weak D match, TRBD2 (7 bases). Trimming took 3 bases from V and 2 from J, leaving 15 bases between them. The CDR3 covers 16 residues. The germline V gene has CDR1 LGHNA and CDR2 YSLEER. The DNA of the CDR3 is TGCGCCAGCAGCCATCTAAGGGGGGGGTACACAGATACGCAGTATTTT. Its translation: CASSHLRGGYTDTQYF.

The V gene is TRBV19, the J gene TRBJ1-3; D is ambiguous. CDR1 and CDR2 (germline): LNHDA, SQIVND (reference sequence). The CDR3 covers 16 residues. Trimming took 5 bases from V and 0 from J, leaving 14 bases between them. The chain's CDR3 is CASSPYTAISGNTIYF. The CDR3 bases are TGTGCCAGTAGTCCCTACACAGCCATCTCTGGAAACACCATATATTTT.

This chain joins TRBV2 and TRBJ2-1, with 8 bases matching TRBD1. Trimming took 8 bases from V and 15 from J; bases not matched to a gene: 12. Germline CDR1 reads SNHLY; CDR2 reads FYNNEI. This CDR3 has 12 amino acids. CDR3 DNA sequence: TGTGCCAGCGAGGCCACCGGGACAGGTCCGTTCTTC. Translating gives CASEATGTGPFF.

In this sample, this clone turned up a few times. This chain's CDR3 is CAISDLATRGYTF. Written as DNA, the CDR3 is TGTGCCATCAGTGATTTAGCGACACGCGGCTACACCTTC. The V and J genes are TRBV10-3 and TRBJ1-2; D is undetermined. CDR1 is ENHRY and CDR2 is SYGVKD in the germline V gene. This CDR3 spans 13 amino acids. With 3 bases removed from V and 8 bases from J, the gap between germline ends came to 13 bases.

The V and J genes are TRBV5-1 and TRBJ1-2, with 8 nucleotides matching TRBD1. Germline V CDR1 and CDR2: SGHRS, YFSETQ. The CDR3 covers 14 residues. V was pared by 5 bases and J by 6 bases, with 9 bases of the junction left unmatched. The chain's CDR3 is CASSSDRVGNGYTF. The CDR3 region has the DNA TGCGCCAGCAGTTCGGACAGGGTTGGGAATGGCTACACCTTC.

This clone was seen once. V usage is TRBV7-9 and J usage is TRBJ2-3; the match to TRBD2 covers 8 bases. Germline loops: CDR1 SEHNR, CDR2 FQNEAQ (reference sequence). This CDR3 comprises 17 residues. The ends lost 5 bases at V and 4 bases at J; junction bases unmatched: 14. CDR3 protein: CASSPQSGSAGSDTQYF. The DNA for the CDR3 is TGTGCCAGCAGCCCCCAGAGCGGGAGCGCGGGGTCAGATACGCAGTATTTT.

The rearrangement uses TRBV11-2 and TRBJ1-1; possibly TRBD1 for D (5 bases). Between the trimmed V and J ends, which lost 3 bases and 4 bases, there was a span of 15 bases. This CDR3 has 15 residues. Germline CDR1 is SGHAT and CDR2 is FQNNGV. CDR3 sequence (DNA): TGTGCCAGCAGCTTTGGGTGGAGGGGTGGCACTGAAGCTTTCTTT. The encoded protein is CASSFGWRGGTEAFF.

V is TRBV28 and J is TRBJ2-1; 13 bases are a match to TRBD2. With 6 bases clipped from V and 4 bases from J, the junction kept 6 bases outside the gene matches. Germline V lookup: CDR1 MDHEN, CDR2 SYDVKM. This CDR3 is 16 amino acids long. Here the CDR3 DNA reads TGTGCCAGCAGCTTACCGGGACTAGCGGGGTACAATGAGCAGTTCTTC. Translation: CASSLPGLAGYNEQFF.

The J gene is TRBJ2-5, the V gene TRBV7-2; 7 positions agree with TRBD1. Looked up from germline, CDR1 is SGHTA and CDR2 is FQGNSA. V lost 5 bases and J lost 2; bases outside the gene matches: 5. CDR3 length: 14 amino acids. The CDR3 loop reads CASSPLGQQETQYF. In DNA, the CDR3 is TGTGCCAGCAGCCCACTGGGACAGCAAGAGACCCAGTACTTC.

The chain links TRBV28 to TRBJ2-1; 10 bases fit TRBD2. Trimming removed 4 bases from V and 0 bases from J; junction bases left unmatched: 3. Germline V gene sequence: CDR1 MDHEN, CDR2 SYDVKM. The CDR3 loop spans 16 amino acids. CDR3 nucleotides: TGTGCCAGCAGTTCGACTAGCGGGCTCTCCTACAATGAGCAGTTCTTC. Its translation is CASSSTSGLSYNEQFF.

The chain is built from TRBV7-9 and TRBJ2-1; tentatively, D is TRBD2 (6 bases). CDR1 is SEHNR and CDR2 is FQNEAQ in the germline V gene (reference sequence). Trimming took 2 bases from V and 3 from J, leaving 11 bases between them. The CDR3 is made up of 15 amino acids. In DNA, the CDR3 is TGTGCCAGCAGCTTAACGCGCGGGAACTACAATGAGCAGTTCTTC. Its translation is CASSLTRGNYNEQFF.

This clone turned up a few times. The CDR3 nucleotides read TGTGCCAGCAGCAGCGCGGGAGATGTAGGATACGAGCAGTACTTC. Protein: CASSSAGDVGYEQYF. The chain couples TRBV7-2 to TRBJ2-7, with TRBD2 identical over 7 bases. CDR1 is SGHTA, CDR2 FQGNSA, per germline. The CDR3 length is 15 residues. V was pared by 5 bases and J by 4 bases, with 11 bases of the junction left unmatched.